This T cell receptor (beta chain) was obtained from a study of CD8+ T cells in alopecia areata. Per germline, CDR1 SGDLS and CDR2 YYNGEE. V was shortened by 2 bases and J by 4 bases, with 9 bases between the two germline ends. The CDR3 sequence is 13 residues long. In each case, RNA was isolated and then reverse transcribed into cDNA as the sequencing template. Generated by immunoSEQ multiplex PCR, the TCRdb table keeps only in-frame clones and is missing some. Found here are around 160,000 clones, about nine tenths of them singletons; the top ten hold less than 15%. This TCR came from a human donor with alopecia areata. This specimen was CD8+ T cells sorted from blood, taken at week 0. The chain joins TRBV9 to TRBJ1-2, with D perhaps matching TRBD1 (6 bases). The CDR3 region is CASSVGGPYGYTF. CDR3 DNA sequence: TGTGCCAGCAGCGTTGGGGGGCCCTATGGCTACACCTTC.